This T cell receptor (beta chain) was recorded in a study of molecular identifiers for immune sequencing clone quantification. Both previously described methods and listed TCR primers were employed to make bulk TCR libraries. Each CDR3 protein is one row after TCRdb ran MiXCR on the PCR reads. The sample contains more than 300,000 distinct CDR3 sequences, roughly 23% of which appear only once. A note on this clonotype: As yet, its antigen is unknown.

Every naive CD8 library was made from between roughly 17,000 and 1,100,000 sorted cells with 10%, 30% or 50% RNA. General study results and limits: Among 1 million or so naive cells, as was reported, spiked Jurkat TCR RNA from one cell was detectable.

CDR3 length: 14 residues. J was trimmed by 8 bases and V by 1 base; bases with no gene match: 5. Germline V gene lookup returns CDR1 SEHNR and CDR2 FQNEAQ (reference sequence). Input material: naive CD8+ T cells from blood, with Jurkat cell RNA spiked in. Regarding subset: FACS-sorted CD8+CD4-CCR7+CD45RA+ naive T cells. The chain recombines TRBV7-9 with TRBJ2-1; 7 positions agree with TRBD2. The clonotype originates from a human donor in good health. Some libraries in this study had Jurkat cell RNA spiked in. The CDR3 nucleotides are TGTGCCAGCAGCTTAGTGGGGGGGTTGGATGAGCAGTTCTTC. It yields the protein CASSLVGGLDEQFF.